This T cell receptor (beta chain) is drawn from a study of cytomegalovirus exposure and HLA in healthy donors. Study outcomes and limitations: Some highly shared sequence variants likely arose as a pipeline artifact. Across donors, presence/absence analyses took sequencing depth to be roughly uniform. According to an earlier analysis, most TCR beta V segments yielded productive rearrangements about 90% or about 30% of the time.

Primers for the PCR totalled 60 Vbeta and 13 Jbeta. Produced via immunoSEQ multiplex PCR; TCRdb's table is partial and in-frame only. This table has some 170,000 clones, around three quarters appearing once. Notes on this clone: The antigen remains unidentified.

The source of this sequence is a woman between 40 and 50 years old in good health and CMV-seronegative. The specimen sequenced was PBMCs.

The CDR3 DNA sequence: TGTGCCAGTACCCATAAGGCAGCAGGGAATGAAAAACTGTTTTTT. Residues: CASTHKAAGNEKLFF. This sequence joins TRBV19 and TRBJ1-4, with D possibly TRBD1 on 5 matching bases. The CDR3 sequence is 15 residues long. Trimming stripped 7 bases from V and 5 bases from J, with 17 bases between. The germline gives CDR1 LNHDA, CDR2 SQIVND (reference sequence).